This T cell receptor beta chain appears in the sequencing data of a study of post-analysis software for immune sequencing data. With respect to this clonotype: Its antigen is undetermined.

General study results and limits: People with multiple sclerosis had a significantly lower normalized Chao1 diversity than controls did. By F measure, samples from a shared preparation batch strongly co-clustered.

Sequencing libraries made from TCR beta cDNA carried unique molecular identifiers. Each sample of about 0.9 to 10 million input T cells yielded roughly 500,000 cDNA molecules, so each molecule approximated one T cell. A single record per CDR3 protein comes from TCRdb applying MiXCR to the PCR reads. The repertoire holds some 800,000 distinct CDR3 sequences, with roughly 50% as singletons. This TCR was sampled from a girl between 10 and 17 years old with multiple sclerosis. Sequenced: blood.

The CDR3 sequence: CASSYKFGAGNFRAFF. The CDR3 region has the DNA TGTGCCAGCAGTTATAAATTTGGAGCAGGGAATTTTAGAGCTTTCTTT. V usage is TRBV6-2 or TRBV6-3 and J usage is TRBJ1-1; D possibly corresponds to TRBD1 (5 bases). Germline CDR1 is MNHEY and CDR2 is SVGEGT. The ends were cut back, 3 bases at V and 10 bases at J, with 24 bases in the middle. There are 16 residues in the CDR3.